This T cell receptor (beta chain) came from a study of shared clonotypes between healthy human individuals. Points from the study as a whole: For naive CD4 cells, around 5.1% of clonotypes were shared across several donors.

Assay used: immunoSEQ multiplex PCR; TCRdb lists only in-frame clones, some missing. The sample carries millions of clones, about 93% recorded once. Germline V gives CDR1 MNHEY, CDR2 SVGAGI. This CDR3 spans 16 amino acids. The ends were cut back, 0 bases at V and 0 bases at J, with 9 bases in the middle. For this clone: What it binds is unknown.

As defined, naive CD8 cells were CD45RO-negative and positively selected for CCR7, with terminally differentiated effector memory CD45RA+ cells excluded. This sequence originates from a young man in good health. Some clones in this sample may be carry-over from other donors' samples. The rearrangement joins TRBV6-5 to TRBJ2-1; D is unclear. Sequencing was carried out using naive CD8+ T cells from PBMCs. CDR3 residues: CASSYSVTSSYNEQFF. The CDR3 nucleotides read TGTGCCAGCAGTTACTCGGTCACGAGCTCCTACAATGAGCAGTTCTTC.